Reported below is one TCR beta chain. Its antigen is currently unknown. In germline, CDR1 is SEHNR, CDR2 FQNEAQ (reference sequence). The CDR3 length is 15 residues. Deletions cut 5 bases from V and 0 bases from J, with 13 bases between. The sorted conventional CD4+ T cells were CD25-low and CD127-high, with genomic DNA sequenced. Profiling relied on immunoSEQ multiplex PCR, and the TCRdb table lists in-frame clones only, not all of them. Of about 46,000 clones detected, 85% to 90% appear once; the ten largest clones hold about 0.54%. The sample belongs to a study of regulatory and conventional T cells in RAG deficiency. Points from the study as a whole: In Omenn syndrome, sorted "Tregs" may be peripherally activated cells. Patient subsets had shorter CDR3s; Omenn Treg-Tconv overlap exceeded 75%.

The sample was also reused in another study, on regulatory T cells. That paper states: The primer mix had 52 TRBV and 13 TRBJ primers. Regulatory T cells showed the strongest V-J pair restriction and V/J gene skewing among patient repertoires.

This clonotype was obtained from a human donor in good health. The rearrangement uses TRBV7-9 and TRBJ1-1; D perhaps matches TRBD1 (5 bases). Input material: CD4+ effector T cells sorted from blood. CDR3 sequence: CASSPGPRVNTEAFF. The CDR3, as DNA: TGTGCCAGCAGCCCCGGGCCCAGGGTGAACACTGAAGCTTTCTTT.